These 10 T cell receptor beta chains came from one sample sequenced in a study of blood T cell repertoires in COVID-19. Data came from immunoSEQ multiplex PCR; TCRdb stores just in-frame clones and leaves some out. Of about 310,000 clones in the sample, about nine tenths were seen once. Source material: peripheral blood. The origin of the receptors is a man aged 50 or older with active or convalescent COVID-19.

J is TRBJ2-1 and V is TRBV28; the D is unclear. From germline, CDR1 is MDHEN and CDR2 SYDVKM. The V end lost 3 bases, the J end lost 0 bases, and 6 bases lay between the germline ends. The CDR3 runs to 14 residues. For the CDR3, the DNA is TGTGCCAGCAGTTTTGTGAGCTCCTACAATGAGCAGTTCTTC. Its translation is CASSFVSSYNEQFF. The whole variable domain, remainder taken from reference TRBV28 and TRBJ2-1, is DVKVTQSSRYLVKRTGEKVFLECVQDMDHENMFWYRQDPGLGLRLIYFSYDVKMKEKGDIPEGYSVSREKKERFSLILESASTNQTSMYLCASSFVSSYNEQFFGPGTRLTVL.

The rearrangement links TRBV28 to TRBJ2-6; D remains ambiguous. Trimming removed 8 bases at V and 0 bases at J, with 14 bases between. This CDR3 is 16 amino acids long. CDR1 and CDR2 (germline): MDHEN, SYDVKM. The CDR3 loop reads CASGDNSHSGANVLTF. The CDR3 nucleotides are TGTGCCAGCGGCGACAACTCCCACTCTGGGGCCAACGTCCTGACTTTC.

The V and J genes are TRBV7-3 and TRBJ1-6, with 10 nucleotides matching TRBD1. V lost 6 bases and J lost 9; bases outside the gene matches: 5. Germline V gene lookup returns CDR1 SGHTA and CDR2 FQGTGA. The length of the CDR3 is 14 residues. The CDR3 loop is CASSPGQGISPLHF. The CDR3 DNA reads TGTGCCAGCAGTCCGGGACAGGGGATTTCACCCCTCCACTTT. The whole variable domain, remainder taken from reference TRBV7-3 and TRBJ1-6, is GAGVSQTPSNKVTEKGKYVELRCDPISGHTALYWYRQSLGQGPEFLIYFQGTGAADDSGLPNDRFFAVRPEGSVSTLKIQRTERGDSAVYLCASSPGQGISPLHFGNGTRLTVT.

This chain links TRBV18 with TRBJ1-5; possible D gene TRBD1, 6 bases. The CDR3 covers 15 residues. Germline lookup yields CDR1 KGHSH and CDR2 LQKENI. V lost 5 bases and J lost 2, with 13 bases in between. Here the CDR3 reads CASSEQGVGNQPQHF. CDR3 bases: TGTGCCAGCTCAGAACAGGGTGTAGGCAATCAGCCCCAGCATTTT. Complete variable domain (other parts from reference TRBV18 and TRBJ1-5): NAGVMQNPRHLVRRRGQEARLRCSPMKGHSHVYWYRQLPEEGLKFMVYLQKENIIDESGMPKERFSAEFPKEGPSILRIQQVVRGDSAAYFCASSEQGVGNQPQHFGDGTRLSIL.

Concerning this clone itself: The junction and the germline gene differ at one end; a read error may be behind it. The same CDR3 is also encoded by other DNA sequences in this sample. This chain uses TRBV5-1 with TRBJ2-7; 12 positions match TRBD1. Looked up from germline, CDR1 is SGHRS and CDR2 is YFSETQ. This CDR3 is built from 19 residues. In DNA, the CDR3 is TGCGCCAGCAGCTCCACCGGGACAGGGGGCGATGGCCGTTCCTACGAGCAGTATTTC. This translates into CASSSTGTGGDGRSYEQYF.

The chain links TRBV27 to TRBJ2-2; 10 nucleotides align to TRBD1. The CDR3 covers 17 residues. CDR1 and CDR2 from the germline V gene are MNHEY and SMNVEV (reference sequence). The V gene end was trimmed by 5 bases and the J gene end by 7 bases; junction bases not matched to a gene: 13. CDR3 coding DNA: TGTGCCAGCAGTCCCGGACAGGGGGTACGCCAGAGCGGGGAGCTGTTTTTT. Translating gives CASSPGQGVRQSGELFF.

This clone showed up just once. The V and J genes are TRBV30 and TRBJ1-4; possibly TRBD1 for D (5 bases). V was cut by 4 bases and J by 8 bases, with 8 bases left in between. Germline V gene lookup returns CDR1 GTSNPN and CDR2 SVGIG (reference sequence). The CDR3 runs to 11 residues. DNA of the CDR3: TGTGCCTGGATGCGGGGGGAAAAACTGTTTTTT. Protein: CAWMRGEKLFF.

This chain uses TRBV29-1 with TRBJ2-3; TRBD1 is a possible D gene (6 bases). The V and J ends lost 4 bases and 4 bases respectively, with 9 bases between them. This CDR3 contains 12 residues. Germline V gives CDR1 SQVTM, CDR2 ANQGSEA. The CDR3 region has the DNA TGCAGCGTTGCCCCAGGGGCAGATACGCAGTATTTT. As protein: CSVAPGADTQYF.

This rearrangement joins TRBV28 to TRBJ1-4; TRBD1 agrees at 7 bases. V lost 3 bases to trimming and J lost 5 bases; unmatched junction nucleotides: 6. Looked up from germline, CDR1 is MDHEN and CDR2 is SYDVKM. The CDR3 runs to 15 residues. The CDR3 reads CASSFMAQGNEKLFF. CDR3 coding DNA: TGTGCCAGCAGTTTCATGGCACAGGGGAATGAAAAACTGTTTTTT.

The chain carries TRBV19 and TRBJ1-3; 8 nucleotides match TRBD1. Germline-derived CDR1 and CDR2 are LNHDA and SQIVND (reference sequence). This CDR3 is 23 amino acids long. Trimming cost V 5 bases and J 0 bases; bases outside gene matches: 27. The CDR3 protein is CASSGSTGGRPLGVGSSGNTIYF. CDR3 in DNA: TGTGCCAGTAGTGGCTCTACAGGGGGTCGGCCACTTGGGGTTGGGAGCTCTGGAAACACCATATATTTT.